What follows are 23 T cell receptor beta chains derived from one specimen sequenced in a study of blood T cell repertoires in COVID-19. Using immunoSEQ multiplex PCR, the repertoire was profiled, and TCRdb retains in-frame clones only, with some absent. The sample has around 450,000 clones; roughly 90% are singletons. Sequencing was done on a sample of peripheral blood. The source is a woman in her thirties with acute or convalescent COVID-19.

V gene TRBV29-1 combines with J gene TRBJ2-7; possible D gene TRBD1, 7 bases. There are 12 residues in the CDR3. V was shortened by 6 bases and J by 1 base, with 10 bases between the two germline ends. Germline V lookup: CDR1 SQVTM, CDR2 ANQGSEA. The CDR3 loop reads CSVRDRSYEQYF. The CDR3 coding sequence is TGCAGCGTGCGGGACAGATCCTACGAGCAGTACTTC.

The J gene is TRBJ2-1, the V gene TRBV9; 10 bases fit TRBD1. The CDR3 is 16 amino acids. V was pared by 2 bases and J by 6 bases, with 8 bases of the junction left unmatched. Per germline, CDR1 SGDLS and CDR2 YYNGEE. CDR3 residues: CASSVSPGTGANEQFF. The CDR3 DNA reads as TGTGCCAGCAGCGTCTCACCCGGGACAGGGGCCAATGAGCAGTTCTTC.

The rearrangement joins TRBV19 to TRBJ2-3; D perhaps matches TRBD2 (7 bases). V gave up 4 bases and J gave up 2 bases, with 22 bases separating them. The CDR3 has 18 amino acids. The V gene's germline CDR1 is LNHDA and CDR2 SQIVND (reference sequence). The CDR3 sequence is CASSKLGGGDLNTDTQYF. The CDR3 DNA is TGTGCCAGTAGTAAATTGGGGGGGGGCGACCTGAACACAGATACGCAGTATTTT.

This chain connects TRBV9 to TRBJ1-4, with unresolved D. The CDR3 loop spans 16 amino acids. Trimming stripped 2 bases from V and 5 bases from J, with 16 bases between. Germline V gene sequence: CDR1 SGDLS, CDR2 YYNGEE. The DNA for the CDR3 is TGTGCCAGCAGCGTTCGTTCGGGAGCTCACAATGAAAAACTGTTTTTT. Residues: CASSVRSGAHNEKLFF.

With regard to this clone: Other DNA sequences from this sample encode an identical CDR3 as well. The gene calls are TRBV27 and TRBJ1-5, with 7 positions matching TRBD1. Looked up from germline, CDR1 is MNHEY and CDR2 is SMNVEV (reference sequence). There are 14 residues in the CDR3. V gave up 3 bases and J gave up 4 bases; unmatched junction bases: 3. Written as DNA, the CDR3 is TGTGCCAGCAGTTTGAGACAGGGTAATCAGCCCCAGCATTTT. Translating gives CASSLRQGNQPQHF.

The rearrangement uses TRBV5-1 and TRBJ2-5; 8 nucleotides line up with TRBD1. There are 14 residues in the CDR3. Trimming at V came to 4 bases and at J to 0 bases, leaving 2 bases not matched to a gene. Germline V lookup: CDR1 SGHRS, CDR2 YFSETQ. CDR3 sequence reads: CASSRGQDQETQYF. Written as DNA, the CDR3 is TGCGCCAGCAGCAGGGGACAGGACCAAGAGACCCAGTACTTC.

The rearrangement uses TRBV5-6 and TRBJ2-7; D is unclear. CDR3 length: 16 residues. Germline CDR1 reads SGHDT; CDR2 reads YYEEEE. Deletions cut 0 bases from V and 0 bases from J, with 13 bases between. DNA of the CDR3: TGTGCCAGCAGCTTGGGGTCCAGGTGGTACTCCTACGAGCAGTACTTC. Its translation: CASSLGSRWYSYEQYF.

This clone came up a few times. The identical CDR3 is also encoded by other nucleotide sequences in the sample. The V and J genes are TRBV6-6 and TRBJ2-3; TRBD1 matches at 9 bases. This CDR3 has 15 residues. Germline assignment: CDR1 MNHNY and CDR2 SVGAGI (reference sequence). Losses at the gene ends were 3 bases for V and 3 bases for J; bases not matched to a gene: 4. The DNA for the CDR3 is TGTGCCAGCAGTTATAGACAGGGGGGAACAGATACGCAGTATTTT. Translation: CASSYRQGGTDTQYF.

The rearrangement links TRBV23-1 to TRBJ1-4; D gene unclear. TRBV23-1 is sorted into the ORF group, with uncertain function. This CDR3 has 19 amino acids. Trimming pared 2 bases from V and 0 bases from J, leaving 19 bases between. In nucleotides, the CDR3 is TGCGCCAGCAGTCAAGTATTGTTTTCGTTCTGTGCAACTAATGAAAAACTGTTTTTT. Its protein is CASSQVLFSFCATNEKLFF.

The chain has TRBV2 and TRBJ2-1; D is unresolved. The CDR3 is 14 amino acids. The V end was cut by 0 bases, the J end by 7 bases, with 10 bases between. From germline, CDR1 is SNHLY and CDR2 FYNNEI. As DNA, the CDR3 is TGTGCCAGCAGTGAAGCGCTTTCGGTAAATGAGCAGTTCTTC. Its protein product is CASSEALSVNEQFF.

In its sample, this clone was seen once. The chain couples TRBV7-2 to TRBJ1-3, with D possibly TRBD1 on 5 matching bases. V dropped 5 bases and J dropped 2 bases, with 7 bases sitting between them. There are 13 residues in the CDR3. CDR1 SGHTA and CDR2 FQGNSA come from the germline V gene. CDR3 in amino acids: CASSRGPGNTIYF. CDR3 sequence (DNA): TGTGCCAGCAGCAGGGGTCCTGGAAACACCATATATTTT.

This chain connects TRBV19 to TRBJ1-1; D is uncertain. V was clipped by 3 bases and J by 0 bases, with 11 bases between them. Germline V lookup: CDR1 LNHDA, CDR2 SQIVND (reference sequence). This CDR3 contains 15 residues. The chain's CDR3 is CASSIRGGLNTEAFF. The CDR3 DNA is TGTGCCAGTAGTATTCGCGGAGGACTGAACACTGAAGCTTTCTTT.

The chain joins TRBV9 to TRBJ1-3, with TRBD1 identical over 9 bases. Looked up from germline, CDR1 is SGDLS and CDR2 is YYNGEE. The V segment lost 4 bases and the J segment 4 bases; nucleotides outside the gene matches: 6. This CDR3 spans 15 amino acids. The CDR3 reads CASSRGQGTGNTIYF. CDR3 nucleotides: TGTGCCAGCAGCAGAGGACAGGGGACGGGAAACACCATATATTTT.

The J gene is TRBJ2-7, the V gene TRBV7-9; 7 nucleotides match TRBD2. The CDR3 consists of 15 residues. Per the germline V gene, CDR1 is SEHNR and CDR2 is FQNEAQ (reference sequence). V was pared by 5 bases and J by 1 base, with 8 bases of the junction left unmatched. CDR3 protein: CASSPGRWASYEQYF. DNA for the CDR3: TGTGCCAGCAGCCCCGGGAGGTGGGCTTCCTACGAGCAGTACTTC.

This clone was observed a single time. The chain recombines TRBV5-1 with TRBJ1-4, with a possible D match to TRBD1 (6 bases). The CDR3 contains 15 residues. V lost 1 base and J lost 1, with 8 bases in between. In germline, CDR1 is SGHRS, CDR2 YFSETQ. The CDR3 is CASSLQGITNEKLFF. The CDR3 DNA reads TGCGCCAGCAGCTTGCAGGGGATAACTAATGAAAAACTGTTTTTT.

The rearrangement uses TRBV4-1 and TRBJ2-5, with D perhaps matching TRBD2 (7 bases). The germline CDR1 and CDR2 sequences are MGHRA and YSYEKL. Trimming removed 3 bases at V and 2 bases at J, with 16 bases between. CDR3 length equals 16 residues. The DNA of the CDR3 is TGCGCCAGCAGCCAGCTCGAGGGGGGGTTTCAAGAGACCCAGTACTTC. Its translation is CASSQLEGGFQETQYF.

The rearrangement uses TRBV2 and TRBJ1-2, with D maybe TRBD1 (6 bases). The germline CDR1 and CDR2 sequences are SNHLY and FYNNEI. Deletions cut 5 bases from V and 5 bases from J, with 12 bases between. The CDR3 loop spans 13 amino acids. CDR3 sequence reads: CASSTGGRYGYTF. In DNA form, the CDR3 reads TGTGCCAGCAGTACGGGGGGCCGGTATGGCTACACCTTC.

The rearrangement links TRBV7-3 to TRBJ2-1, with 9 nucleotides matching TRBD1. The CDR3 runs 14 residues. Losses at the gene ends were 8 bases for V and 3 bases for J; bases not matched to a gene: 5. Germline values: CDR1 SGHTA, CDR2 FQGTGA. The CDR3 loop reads CASGATGGYNEQFF. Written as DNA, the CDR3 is TGTGCCAGCGGGGCGACAGGGGGCTACAATGAGCAGTTCTTC.

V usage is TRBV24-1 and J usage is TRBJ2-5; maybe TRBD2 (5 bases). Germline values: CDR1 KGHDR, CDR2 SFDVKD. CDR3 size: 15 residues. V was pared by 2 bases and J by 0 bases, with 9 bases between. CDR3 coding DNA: TGTGCCACCAGTGATTCCGGGAAGAACCAAGAGACCCAGTACTTC. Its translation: CATSDSGKNQETQYF.

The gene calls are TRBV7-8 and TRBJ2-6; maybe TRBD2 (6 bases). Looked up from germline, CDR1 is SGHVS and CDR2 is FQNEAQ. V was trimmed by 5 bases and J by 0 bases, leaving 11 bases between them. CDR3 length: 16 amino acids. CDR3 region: CASSPVGGSGANVLTF. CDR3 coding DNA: TGTGCCAGCAGCCCCGTGGGGGGCTCTGGGGCCAACGTCCTGACTTTC.

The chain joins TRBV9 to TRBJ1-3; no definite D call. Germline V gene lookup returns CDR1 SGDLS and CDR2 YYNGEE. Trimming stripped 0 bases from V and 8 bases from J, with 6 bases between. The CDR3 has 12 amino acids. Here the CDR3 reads CASSVAPDTIYF. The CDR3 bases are TGTGCCAGCAGCGTAGCTCCGGACACCATATATTTT.

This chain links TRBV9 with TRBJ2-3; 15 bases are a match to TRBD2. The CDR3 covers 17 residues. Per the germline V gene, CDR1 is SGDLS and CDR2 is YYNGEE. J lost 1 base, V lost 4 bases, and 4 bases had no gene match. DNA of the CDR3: TGTGCCAGCAGCCCCCGGACTAGCGGGGGGGGCACAGATACGCAGTATTTT. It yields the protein CASSPRTSGGGTDTQYF.

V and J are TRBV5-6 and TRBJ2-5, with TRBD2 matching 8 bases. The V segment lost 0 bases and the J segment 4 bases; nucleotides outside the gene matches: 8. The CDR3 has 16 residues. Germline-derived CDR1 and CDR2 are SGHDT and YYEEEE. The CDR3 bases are TGTGCCAGCAGCTTGGTCCTAGCGGGCGGTTTAGAGACCCAGTACTTC. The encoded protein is CASSLVLAGGLETQYF.